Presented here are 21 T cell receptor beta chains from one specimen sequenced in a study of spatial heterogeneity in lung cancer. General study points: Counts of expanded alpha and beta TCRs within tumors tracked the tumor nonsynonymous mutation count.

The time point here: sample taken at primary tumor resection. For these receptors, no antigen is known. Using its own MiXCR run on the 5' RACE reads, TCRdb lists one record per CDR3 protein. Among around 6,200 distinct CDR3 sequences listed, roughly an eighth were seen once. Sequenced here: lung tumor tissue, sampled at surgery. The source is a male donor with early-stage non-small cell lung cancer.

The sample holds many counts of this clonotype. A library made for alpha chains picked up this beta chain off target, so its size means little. As DNA, the CDR3 is TGTGCCAGCTCACCGAACGTATTGGGGACAGGGACTCAGCCCCAGCATTTT. Translating it yields CASSPNVLGTGTQPQHF. V is TRBV18 and J is TRBJ1-5; 9 positions match TRBD1. The CDR3 is 17 amino acids. Germline V gives CDR1 KGHSH, CDR2 LQKENI. The J segment lost 6 bases and the V segment lost 3 bases, leaving 12 bases of the junction unmatched.

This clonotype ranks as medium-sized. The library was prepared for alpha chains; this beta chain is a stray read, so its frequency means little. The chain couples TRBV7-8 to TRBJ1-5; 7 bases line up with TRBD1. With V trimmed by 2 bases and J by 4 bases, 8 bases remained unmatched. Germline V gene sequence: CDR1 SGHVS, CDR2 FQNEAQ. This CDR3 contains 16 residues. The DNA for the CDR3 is TGTGCCAGCAGCTTAAGACAGGGATCTACTAATCAGCCCCAGCATTTT. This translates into CASSLRQGSTNQPQHF.

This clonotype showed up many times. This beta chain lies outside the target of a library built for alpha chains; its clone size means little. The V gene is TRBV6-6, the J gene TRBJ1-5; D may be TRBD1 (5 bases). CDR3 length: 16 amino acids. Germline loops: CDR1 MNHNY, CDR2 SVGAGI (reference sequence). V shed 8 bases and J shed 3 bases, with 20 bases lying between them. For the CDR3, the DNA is TGTGCCAGCCAAATGACAGCCCTGAGTATCAATCAGCCCCAGCATTTT. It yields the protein CASQMTALSINQPQHF.

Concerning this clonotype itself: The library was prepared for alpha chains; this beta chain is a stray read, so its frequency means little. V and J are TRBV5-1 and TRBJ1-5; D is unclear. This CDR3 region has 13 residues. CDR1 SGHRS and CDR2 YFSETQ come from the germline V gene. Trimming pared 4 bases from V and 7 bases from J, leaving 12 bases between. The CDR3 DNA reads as TGCGCCAGCAGCCCTGGAAGGAACCAGCCCCAGCATTTT. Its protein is CASSPGRNQPQHF.

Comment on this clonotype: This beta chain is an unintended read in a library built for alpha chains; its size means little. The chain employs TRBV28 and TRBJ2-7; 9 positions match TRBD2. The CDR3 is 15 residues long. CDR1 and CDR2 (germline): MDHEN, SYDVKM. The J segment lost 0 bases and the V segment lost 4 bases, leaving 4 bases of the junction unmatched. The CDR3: CASSSISGSSYEQYF. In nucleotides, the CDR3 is TGTGCCAGCAGTTCAATTAGCGGGAGCTCCTACGAGCAGTACTTC.

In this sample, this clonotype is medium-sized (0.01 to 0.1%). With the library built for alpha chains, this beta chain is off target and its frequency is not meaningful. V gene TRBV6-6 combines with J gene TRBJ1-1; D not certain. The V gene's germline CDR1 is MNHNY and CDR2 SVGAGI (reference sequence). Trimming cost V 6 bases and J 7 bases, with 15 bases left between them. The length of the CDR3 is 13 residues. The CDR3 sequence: CASRPFGQVEAFF. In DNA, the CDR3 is TGTGCCAGCAGACCGTTCGGCCAGGTTGAAGCTTTCTTT.

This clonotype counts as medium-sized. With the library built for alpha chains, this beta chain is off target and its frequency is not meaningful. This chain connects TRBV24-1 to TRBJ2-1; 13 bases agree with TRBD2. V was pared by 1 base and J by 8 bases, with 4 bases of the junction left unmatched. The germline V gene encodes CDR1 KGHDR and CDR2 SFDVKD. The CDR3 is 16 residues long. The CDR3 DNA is TGTGCCACCAGTGATTTCACTAGCGGGAGGGCCTATGAGCAGTTCTTC. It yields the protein CATSDFTSGRAYEQFF.

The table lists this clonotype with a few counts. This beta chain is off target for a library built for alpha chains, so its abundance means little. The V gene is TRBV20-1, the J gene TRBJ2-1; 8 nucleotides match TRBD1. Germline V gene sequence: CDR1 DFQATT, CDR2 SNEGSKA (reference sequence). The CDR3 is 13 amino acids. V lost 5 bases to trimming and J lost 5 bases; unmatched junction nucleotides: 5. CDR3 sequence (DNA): TGCAGTGCTTGGACAGGGTCGGACAATGAGCAGTTCTTC. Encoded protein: CSAWTGSDNEQFF.

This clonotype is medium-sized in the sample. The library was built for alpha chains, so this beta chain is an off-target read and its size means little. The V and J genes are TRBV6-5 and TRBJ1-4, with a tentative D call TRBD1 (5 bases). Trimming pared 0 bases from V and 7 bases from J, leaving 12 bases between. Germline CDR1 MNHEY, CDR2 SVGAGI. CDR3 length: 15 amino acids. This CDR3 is CASSYSFTGVEKLFF. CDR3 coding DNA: TGTGCCAGCAGTTACTCGTTTACGGGGGTTGAAAAACTGTTTTTT.

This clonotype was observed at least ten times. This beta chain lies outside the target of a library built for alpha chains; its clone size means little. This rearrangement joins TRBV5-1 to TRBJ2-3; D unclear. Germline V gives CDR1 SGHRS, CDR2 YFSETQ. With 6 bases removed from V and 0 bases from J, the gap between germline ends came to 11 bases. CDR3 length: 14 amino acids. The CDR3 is CASNDARSTDTQYF. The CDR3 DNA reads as TGCGCCAGCAACGATGCGCGCAGCACAGATACGCAGTATTTT. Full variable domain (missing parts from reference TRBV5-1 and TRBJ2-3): KAGVTQTPRYLIKTRGQQVTLSCSPISGHRSVSWYQQTPGQGLQFLFEYFSETQRNKGNFPGRFSGRQFSNSRSEMNVSTLELGDSALYLCASNDARSTDTQYFGPGTRLTVL.

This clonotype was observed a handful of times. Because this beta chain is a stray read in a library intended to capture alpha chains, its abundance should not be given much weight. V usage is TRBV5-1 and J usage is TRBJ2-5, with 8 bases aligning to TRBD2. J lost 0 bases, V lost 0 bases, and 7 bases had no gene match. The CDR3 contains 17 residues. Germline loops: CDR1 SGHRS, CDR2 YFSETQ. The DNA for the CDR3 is TGCGCCAGCAGCTTGGATAGGCCTAGCGGGTACCAAGAGACCCAGTACTTC. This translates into CASSLDRPSGYQETQYF. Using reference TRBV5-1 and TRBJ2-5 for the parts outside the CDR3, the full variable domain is KAGVTQTPRYLIKTRGQQVTLSCSPISGHRSVSWYQQTPGQGLQFLFEYFSETQRNKGNFPGRFSGRQFSNSRSEMNVSTLELGDSALYLCASSLDRPSGYQETQYFGPGTRLLVL.

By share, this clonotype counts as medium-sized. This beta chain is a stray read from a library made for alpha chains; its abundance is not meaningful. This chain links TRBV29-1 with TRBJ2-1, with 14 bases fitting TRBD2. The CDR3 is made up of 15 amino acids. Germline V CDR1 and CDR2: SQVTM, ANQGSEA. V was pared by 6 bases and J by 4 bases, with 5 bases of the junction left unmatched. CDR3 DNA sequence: TGCAGCGTGGGGACTAGCGGGAGTGTATACAATGAGCAGTTCTTC. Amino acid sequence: CSVGTSGSVYNEQFF.

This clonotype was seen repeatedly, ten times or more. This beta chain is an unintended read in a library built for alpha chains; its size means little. CDR3 amino acids: CASSLAGHNQPQHF. CDR3 in DNA: TGTGCCAGCAGCTTAGCGGGACATAATCAGCCCCAGCATTTT. The chain uses TRBV7-9 and TRBJ1-5; D might be TRBD1 (6 bases). Looked up from germline, CDR1 is SEHNR and CDR2 is FQNEAQ (reference sequence). This CDR3 contains 14 residues. Trimming removed 0 bases from V and 4 bases from J, with 7 bases in between.

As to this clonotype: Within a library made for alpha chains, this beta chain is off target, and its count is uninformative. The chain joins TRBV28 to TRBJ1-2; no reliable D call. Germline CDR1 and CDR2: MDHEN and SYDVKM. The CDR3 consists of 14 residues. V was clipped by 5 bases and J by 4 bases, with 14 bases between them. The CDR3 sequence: CASSLPGRFYGYTF. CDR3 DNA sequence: TGTGCCAGCAGTCTCCCCGGGAGATTCTATGGCTACACCTTC.

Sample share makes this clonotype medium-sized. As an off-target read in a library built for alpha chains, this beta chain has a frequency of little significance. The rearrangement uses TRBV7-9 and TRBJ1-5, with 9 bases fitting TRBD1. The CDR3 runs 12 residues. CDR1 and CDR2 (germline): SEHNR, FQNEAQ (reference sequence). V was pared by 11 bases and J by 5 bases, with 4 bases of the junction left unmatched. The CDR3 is CAVRTGDQPQHF. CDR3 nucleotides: TGTGCCGTCCGGACAGGGGATCAGCCCCAGCATTTT.

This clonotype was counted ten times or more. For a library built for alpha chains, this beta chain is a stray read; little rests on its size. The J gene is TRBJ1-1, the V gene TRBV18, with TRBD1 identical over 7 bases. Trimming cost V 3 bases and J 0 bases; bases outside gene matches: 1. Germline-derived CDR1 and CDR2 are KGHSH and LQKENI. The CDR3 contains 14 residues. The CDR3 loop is CASSPQGVNTEAFF. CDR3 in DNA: TGTGCCAGCTCACCCCAGGGGGTGAACACTGAAGCTTTCTTT.

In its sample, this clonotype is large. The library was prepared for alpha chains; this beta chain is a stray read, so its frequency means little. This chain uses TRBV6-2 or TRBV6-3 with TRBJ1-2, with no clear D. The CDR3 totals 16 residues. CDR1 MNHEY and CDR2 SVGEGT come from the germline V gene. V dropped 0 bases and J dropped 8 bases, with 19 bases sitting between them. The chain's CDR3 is CASSYSNPDRAAGYTF. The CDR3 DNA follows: TGTGCCAGCAGTTACTCGAATCCGGACCGGGCAGCCGGCTACACCTTC.

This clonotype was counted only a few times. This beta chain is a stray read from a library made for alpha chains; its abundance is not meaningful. The CDR3 loop is CASSWGRTTGELFF. The CDR3 region has the DNA TGTGCCAGCAGTTGGGGACGGACCACCGGGGAGCTGTTTTTT. J is TRBJ2-2 and V is TRBV6-5, with D possibly being TRBD1 or TRBD2 (5 bases each). Between the trimmed V and J ends, which lost 4 bases and 4 bases, there was a span of 10 bases. In germline, CDR1 is MNHEY, CDR2 SVGAGI. This CDR3 comprises 14 residues.

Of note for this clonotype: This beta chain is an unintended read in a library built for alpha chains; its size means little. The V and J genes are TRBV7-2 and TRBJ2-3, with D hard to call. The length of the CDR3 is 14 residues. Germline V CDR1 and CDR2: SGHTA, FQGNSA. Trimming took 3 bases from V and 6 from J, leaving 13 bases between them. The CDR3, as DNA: TGTGCCAGCAGCTTGTCTACCTTCGGGGATACGCAGTATTTT. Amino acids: CASSLSTFGDTQYF.

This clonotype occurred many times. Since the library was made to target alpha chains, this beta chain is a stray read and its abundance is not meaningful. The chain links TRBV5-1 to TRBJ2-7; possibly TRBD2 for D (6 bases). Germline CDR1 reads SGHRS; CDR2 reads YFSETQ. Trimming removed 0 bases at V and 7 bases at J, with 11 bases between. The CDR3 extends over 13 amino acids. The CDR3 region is CASSLEWTNEQYF. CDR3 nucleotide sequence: TGCGCCAGCAGCTTGGAGTGGACTAATGAGCAGTACTTC.

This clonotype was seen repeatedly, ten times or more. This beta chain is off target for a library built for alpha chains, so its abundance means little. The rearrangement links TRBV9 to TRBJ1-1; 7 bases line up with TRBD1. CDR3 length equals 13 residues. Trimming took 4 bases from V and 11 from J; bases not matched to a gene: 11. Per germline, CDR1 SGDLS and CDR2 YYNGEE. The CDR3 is CASSPRGGSRAFF. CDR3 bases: TGTGCCAGCAGCCCGCGAGGGGGCAGCAGGGCTTTCTTT.